The next 20 T cell receptor beta chains were all read from a single sample in a study of shared clonotypes between healthy human individuals. Produced via immunoSEQ multiplex PCR; TCRdb's table is partial and in-frame only. Altogether 1 million to 1.2 million clones are present, approximately 75% being singletons, with the ten largest covering 0.7% to 0.95%. The sequenced material came from memory CD4+ T cells from PBMCs. The subset denotes: CD45RA-negative fraction. The receptors originated from a man in his late teens or twenties in good health. Some clones in this sample may be carry-over from other donors' samples.

V usage is TRBV28 and J usage is TRBJ2-7; D could derive from TRBD1 or TRBD2 (6 bases each). V shed 6 bases and J shed 3 bases, with 9 bases lying between them. The CDR3 runs to 12 residues. Germline lookup yields CDR1 MDHEN and CDR2 SYDVKM. CDR3 bases: TGTGCCAGCAGGGAGGGGGTCTACGAGCAGTACTTC. The encoded protein is CASREGVYEQYF.

The CDR3 protein is CASRGTELYGYTF. CDR3 bases: TGTGCCAGCAGGGGGACAGAACTGTATGGCTACACCTTC. V usage is TRBV6-6 and J usage is TRBJ1-2, with TRBD1 identical over 7 bases. This CDR3 has 13 amino acids. V lost 6 bases and J lost 5; bases outside the gene matches: 6. CDR1 and CDR2 from the germline V gene are MNHNY and SVGAGI (reference sequence).

At least ten counts were recorded for this clone. Distinct nucleotide sequences in the sample also encode this CDR3. The chain joins TRBV28 to TRBJ2-1; 9 bases map to TRBD2. The germline gives CDR1 MDHEN, CDR2 SYDVKM. After removal of 2 bases from V and 2 bases from J, the junction contained 1 base not matched to a gene. CDR3 length: 15 residues. This chain's CDR3 is CASSLAGGTYNEQFF. CDR3 nucleotide sequence: TGTGCCAGCAGTTTAGCGGGAGGGACCTACAATGAGCAGTTCTTC.

The chain uses TRBV14 and TRBJ2-1; tentatively, D is TRBD2 (5 bases). Germline lookup yields CDR1 SGHDN and CDR2 FVKESK. The V end lost 0 bases, the J end lost 15 bases, and 15 bases lay between the germline ends. This CDR3 is 13 amino acids long. Here the CDR3 DNA reads TGTGCCAGCAGCCAAGATTCTTCCGGGATTCGGTTCTTC. As protein: CASSQDSSGIRFF.

To note about this clone: Other DNA sequences in this sample translate to the same CDR3. This chain connects TRBV29-1 to TRBJ1-2; D call uncertain. Trimming took 2 bases from V and 8 from J, leaving 3 bases between them. The CDR3 is 9 residues long. Germline CDR1 is SQVTM and CDR2 is ANQGSEA. The CDR3 protein is CSVERGYTF. Written as DNA, the CDR3 is TGCAGCGTTGAAAGGGGCTACACCTTC.

This clone was counted a single time. The chain joins TRBV4-3 to TRBJ2-5; 9 positions match TRBD2. Per germline, CDR1 LGHNA and CDR2 YSLEER. V trimming: 3 bases; J trimming: 4 bases; junction bases outside the gene matches: 18. There are 19 residues in the CDR3. The CDR3 DNA reads TGCGCCAGCAGCCATTCCGGGGGAGGTGGTAGCGGGAGCGGAGAGACCCAGTACTTC. This gives the protein CASSHSGGGGSGSGETQYF.

The chain has TRBV5-4 and TRBJ1-1; possibly TRBD1 for D (5 bases). Germline V gene lookup returns CDR1 SGHNT and CDR2 YYREEE (reference sequence). The CDR3 has 15 amino acids. V gave up 4 bases and J gave up 4 bases, with 17 bases separating them. The CDR3 DNA reads as TGTGCCAGCAGCCCTGACCCCACAGGAGCCACTGAAGCTTTCTTT. Amino acid sequence: CASSPDPTGATEAFF.

The J gene is TRBJ2-7, the V gene TRBV5-1, with TRBD2 as a possible D gene (5 bases). The V end was cut by 4 bases, the J end by 9 bases, with 32 bases between. Germline V gene lookup returns CDR1 SGHRS and CDR2 YFSETQ. The CDR3 has 18 residues. The CDR3 region is CASSTAKIPGIADVRQYF. As DNA, the CDR3 is TGCGCCAGCAGCACAGCCAAAATACCGGGAATCGCCGATGTCCGGCAGTACTTC.

V gene TRBV7-8 combines with J gene TRBJ2-7, with 14 bases matching TRBD2. The CDR3 totals 19 residues. V dropped 5 bases and J dropped 2; count of bases not matched to a gene: 14. The germline CDR1 and CDR2 sequences are SGHVS and FQNEAQ. The CDR3 sequence: CASSILPGLAGEEAYEQYF. The CDR3 coding sequence is TGTGCCAGCAGCATTCTACCGGGACTAGCGGGAGAAGAGGCCTACGAGCAGTACTTC.

The chain employs TRBV5-4 and TRBJ1-2; 7 nucleotides align to TRBD1. CDR1 and CDR2 (germline): SGHNT, YYREEE (reference sequence). J lost 4 bases, V lost 4 bases, and 10 bases had no gene match. This CDR3 is built from 15 residues. The CDR3: CASSRADRDAYGYTF. For the CDR3, the DNA is TGTGCCAGCAGCCGGGCTGACAGGGACGCCTATGGCTACACCTTC.

This clone came up once. CDR3 region: CASSRGTVKNYGYTF. CDR3 coding DNA: TGTGCCAGCAGCCGCGGGACAGTTAAAAACTATGGCTACACCTTC. The rearrangement joins TRBV7-2 to TRBJ1-2, with 7 bases lining up with TRBD1. Germline V lookup: CDR1 SGHTA, CDR2 FQGNSA. The junction had 8 bases not matched to a gene; V was cut back by 5 bases and J by 2 bases. The CDR3 totals 15 residues.

A word on this clone: The junction departs from the called germline gene at one end, perhaps through a read error. The CDR3 loop is CSATDRGPPNF. In DNA form, the CDR3 reads TGCAGTGCTACGGACAGGGGACCCCCGAACTTC. The chain combines TRBV20-1 with TRBJ1-2; 9 positions agree with TRBD1. CDR3 length: 11 amino acids. CDR1 DFQATT and CDR2 SNEGSKA come from the germline V gene (reference sequence).

Details on this clone: The identical CDR3 is also encoded by other nucleotide sequences in the sample. This chain links TRBV18 with TRBJ2-7; 9 bases fit TRBD1. CDR3 length equals 14 residues. CDR1 KGHSH and CDR2 LQKENI come from the germline V gene. V lost 3 bases, J lost 2 bases, and 2 bases stayed unmatched. CDR3 region: CASSPGTGTYEQYF. The CDR3 nucleotides read TGTGCCAGCTCACCCGGGACAGGGACCTACGAGCAGTACTTC.

The gene calls are TRBV6-1 and TRBJ2-1, with 8 bases lining up with TRBD2. Germline loops: CDR1 MNHNS, CDR2 SASEGT. This CDR3 spans 12 amino acids. J gave up 9 bases and V 7 bases, and 5 bases lay outside the gene matches. CDR3 bases: TGTGCCAGCAACGGACTAGCCGTTGAGCAGTTCTTC. This encodes CASNGLAVEQFF.

This clone was seen only a few times. The chain links TRBV19 to TRBJ1-2, with TRBD1 as a possible D gene (5 bases). With 3 bases removed from V and 4 bases from J, the gap between germline ends came to 12 bases. This CDR3 has 14 amino acids. Germline lookup yields CDR1 LNHDA and CDR2 SQIVND (reference sequence). CDR3 region: CASSIQGKSYGYTF. The CDR3 DNA follows: TGTGCCAGTAGTATTCAGGGAAAGAGCTATGGCTACACCTTC.

V gene TRBV6-1 combines with J gene TRBJ1-2; D may be TRBD1 (6 bases). CDR3 length: 12 residues. Germline assignment: CDR1 MNHNS and CDR2 SASEGT. V lost 8 bases to trimming and J lost 8 bases, with 15 bases between them. CDR3 in amino acids: CASLHRDLGYTF. DNA for the CDR3: TGTGCCAGCCTCCACAGGGACTTGGGCTACACCTTC.

The genes are TRBV30 and TRBJ1-1; a weak D match, TRBD1 (6 bases). The CDR3 runs to 15 residues. V was trimmed by 2 bases and J by 4 bases, leaving 17 bases between them. CDR1 and CDR2 from the germline V gene are GTSNPN and SVGIG (reference sequence). The CDR3, as DNA: TGTGCCTGGAGTCCTCCAAGGGGGAGGAGCACTGAAGCTTTCTTT. This translates into CAWSPPRGRSTEAFF.

V usage is TRBV20-1 and J usage is TRBJ2-1; 7 nucleotides match TRBD2. This CDR3 region has 10 residues. CDR1 is DFQATT, CDR2 SNEGSKA, per germline (reference sequence). Trimming at V came to 5 bases and at J to 13 bases, leaving 5 bases not matched to a gene. The CDR3 bases are TGCAGTGCTCGCCCGGGAGGCCAGTTCTTC. Translation: CSARPGGQFF.

The CDR3 loop is CASSRAGQSYGYTF. The CDR3 coding sequence is TGTGCCAGCAGCCGGGCGGGGCAAAGTTATGGCTACACCTTC. The V and J genes are TRBV4-2 and TRBJ1-2, with D tentatively TRBD1 (5 bases). Deletions cut 4 bases from V and 5 bases from J, with 14 bases between. The V gene's germline CDR1 is LGHNA and CDR2 YNFKEQ. The CDR3 covers 14 residues.

The rearrangement uses TRBV5-1 and TRBJ1-1, with D unresolved. In germline, CDR1 is SGHRS, CDR2 YFSETQ. The V gene lost 3 bases and the J gene lost 6 bases, with 18 bases spanning the gap. The CDR3 extends over 15 amino acids. In nucleotides, the CDR3 is TGCGCCAGCAGCTCGGCGACACGGCCAGTGCCTGAAGCTTTCTTT. Translation: CASSSATRPVPEAFF.